Sequencing of this T cell receptor beta chain was carried out in a study of CD8 T cells in ankylosing spondylitis. Findings and caveats of the study: About 8 highly homologous variants made up a TCR beta motif that seemed to typify ankylosing spondylitis blood.

The CDR3 is 14 amino acids. V lost 1 base, J lost 2 bases, and 12 bases lay in between. The germline CDR1 and CDR2 sequences are SQVTM and ANQGSEA. Turning to this clonotype: Its target is unknown.

TCRdb fed the 5' RACE reads into MiXCR, producing one record per CDR3 protein. The table records roughly 700,000 distinct CDR3 sequences, over 15% of them present only once. The rearrangement uses TRBV29-1 and TRBJ2-7; tentatively, D is TRBD2 (6 bases). The sample was blood, either unsorted or a sorted T cell fraction (not recorded which). The TCR comes from a male donor with ankylosing spondylitis. CDR3 amino acids: CSVEGGETAYEQYF. The DNA of the CDR3 is TGCAGCGTTGAAGGCGGGGAAACCGCCTACGAGCAGTACTTC.